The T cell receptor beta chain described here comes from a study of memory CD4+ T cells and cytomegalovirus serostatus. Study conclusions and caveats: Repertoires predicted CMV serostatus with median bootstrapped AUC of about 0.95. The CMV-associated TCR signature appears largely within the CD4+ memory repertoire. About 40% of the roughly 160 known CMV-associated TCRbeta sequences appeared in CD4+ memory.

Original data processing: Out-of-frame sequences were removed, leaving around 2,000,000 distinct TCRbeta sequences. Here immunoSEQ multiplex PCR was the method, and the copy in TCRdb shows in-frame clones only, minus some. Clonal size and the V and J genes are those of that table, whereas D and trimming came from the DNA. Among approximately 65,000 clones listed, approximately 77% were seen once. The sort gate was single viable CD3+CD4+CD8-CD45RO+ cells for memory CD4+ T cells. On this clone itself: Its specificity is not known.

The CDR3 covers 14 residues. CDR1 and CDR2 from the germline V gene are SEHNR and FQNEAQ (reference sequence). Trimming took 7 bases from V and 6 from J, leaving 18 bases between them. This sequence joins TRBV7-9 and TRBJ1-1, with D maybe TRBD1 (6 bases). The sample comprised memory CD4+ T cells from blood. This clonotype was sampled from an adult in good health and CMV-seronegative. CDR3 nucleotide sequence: TGTGCCAGCACCCAAAGTCAGGGGACTGCTGAAGCTTTCTTT. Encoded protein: CASTQSQGTAEAFF.